The T cell receptor (beta chain) under discussion was sequenced for a study of T cells in Graves' hyperthyroidism and ophthalmopathy. Whole-study results and caveats: Ophthalmopathy was distinguished from stable hyperthyroidism by 13 V-J signatures.

The length of the CDR3 is 13 residues. The V and J ends lost 5 bases and 7 bases respectively, with 14 bases between them. This clonotype was counted only a few times. The target antigen is unknown. Over 18 months, lack of ophthalmopathy progression marked Graves' hyperthyroidism as stable. Researchers barred patients who had uncontrolled infection, other autoimmune disease, pregnancy or lactation. Orbital computed tomography and thyroid ultrasound, together with serum TRAb and thyroxine and clinical symptoms, were used for diagnoses. Amplified TCR beta CDR3 regions came from RNA transcripts. In the first-round RT-PCR of the TCR CDR3, the HTBI primer set was used. TCRdb analysed the multiplex PCR reads with MiXCR anew, one entry per CDR3 protein. The profile covers hundreds of thousands of distinct CDR3 sequences, with 35% appearing a single time and less than 35% taken by the ten largest.

The source of this sequence is a woman between 40 and 55 years old with Graves' hyperthyroidism. Sequencing input: blood. V and J are TRBV12-3 or TRBV12-4 and TRBJ1-2; D is possibly TRBD1 (6 bases). The CDR3 here is CASSPNPGVGYTF. The CDR3 DNA sequence: TGTGCCAGCAGTCCAAACCCAGGGGTTGGCTACACCTTC.